Here is one T cell receptor (beta chain) with its context. Its antigen remains unidentified. Authors' processing steps: With immunoSEQ giving junction-only sequences and no quality scores, filtering differed. The protocol was immunoSEQ multiplex PCR, while the TCRdb copy is restricted to in-frame clones and leaves out a portion. That table furnishes V, J and clone size, whereas the DNA furnished D and trimming. The table has hundreds of thousands of clones, 96% seen once. The V end was cut by 6 bases, the J end by 4 bases, with 10 bases between. This CDR3 is 13 amino acids long. Germline V gene sequence: CDR1 PRHDT, CDR2 FYEKMQ (reference sequence). The data were obtained in a study of shared clonotypes between healthy human individuals. Naive CD8 cells lacked CD45RO, underwent positive selection for CCR7 and left out terminally differentiated effector memory CD45RA+ cells. Notes on the study in general: In several donors, around 4.5% of naive CD4 clonotypes appeared in common. How much donors shared clonotypes was expected to be affected by sequencing depth. Relative to clonotypes present in all four donors, those not shared had lower generation probabilities.

This receptor was taken from a woman in her 30s in good health. Sequenced material: naive CD8+ T cells sorted from blood. This sequence joins TRBV13 and TRBJ2-1; D perhaps matches TRBD2 (5 bases). This CDR3 reads CASRTGEYNEQFF. Here the CDR3 DNA reads TGTGCCAGCAGAACCGGGGAATACAATGAGCAGTTCTTC.